Following are 2 T cell receptor beta chains from one sample sequenced in a study of blood T cells in healthy people across ages. A second PCR, run for roughly 7 to 11 cycles, used a sample-barcoded 5' primer plus a J-beta primer mix. TCRdb re-called the 5' RACE reads through MiXCR, storing one row per CDR3 protein. The sample lists some 880,000 distinct CDR3 sequences, 35% to 40% occurring once. The sequenced sample consisted of blood. These receptors originate from a man aged 18 to 35 in good health.

This clonotype was found a few times. The chain combines TRBV10-3 with TRBJ2-6; D unclear. V lost 2 bases to trimming and J lost 0 bases, with 5 bases between them. The CDR3 runs 15 residues. Germline V gene sequence: CDR1 ENHRY, CDR2 SYGVKD. The CDR3 DNA sequence: TGTGCCATCAGTGAGCTTTTCTCTGGGGCCAACGTCCTGACTTTC. As protein: CAISELFSGANVLTF.

The V and J genes are TRBV5-6 and TRBJ2-5; D gene ambiguous. Trimming stripped 5 bases from V and 11 bases from J, with 25 bases between. The CDR3 covers 15 residues. In germline, CDR1 is SGHDT, CDR2 YYEEEE. CDR3 nucleotide sequence: TGTGCCAGCAGTCCCCGTGGGGTCGCTTACAATGAGCAGTACTTC. It codes for CASSPRGVAYNEQYF. Using reference TRBV5-6 and TRBJ2-5 for the parts outside the CDR3, the full variable domain is DAGVTQSPTHLIKTRGQQVTLRCSPKSGHDTVSWYQQALGQGPQFIFQYYEEEERQRGNFPDRFSGHQFPNYSSELNVNALLLGDSALYLCASSPRGVAYNEQYFGPGTRLLVL.